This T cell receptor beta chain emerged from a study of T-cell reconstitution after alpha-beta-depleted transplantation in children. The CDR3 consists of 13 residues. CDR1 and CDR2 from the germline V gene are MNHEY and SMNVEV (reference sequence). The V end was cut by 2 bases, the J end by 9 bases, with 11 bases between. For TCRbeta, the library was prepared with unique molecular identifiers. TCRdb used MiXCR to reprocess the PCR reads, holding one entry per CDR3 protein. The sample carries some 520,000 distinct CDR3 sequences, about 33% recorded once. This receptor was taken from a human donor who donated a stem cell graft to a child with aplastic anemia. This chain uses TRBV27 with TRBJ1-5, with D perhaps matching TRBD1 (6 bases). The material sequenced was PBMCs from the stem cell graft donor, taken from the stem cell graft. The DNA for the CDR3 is TGTGCCAGCAGTTTAAAGGGGGGGTGGCCCCAGCATTTT. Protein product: CASSLKGGWPQHF.